One sample yielded the 18 T cell receptor beta chains listed below, sequenced in a study of human T cells and chemical hapten exposure. MiXCR, run by TCRdb on the RACE reads, gives a single entry per CDR3 protein. This sample yields approximately 73,000 distinct CDR3 sequences, of which 10% are seen a single time; 1.1% to 1.5% belongs to the top ten. Specified time point: patch test 1, 2 weeks after DPC sensitization. The treatment here: therapeutic diphenylcyclopropenone sensitization with weekly scalp DPC. Sequencing used whole blood, obtained in connection with sensitization to the hapten diphenylcyclopropenone (DPC). These receptors were taken from a woman aged 45-59 years with alopecia areata. Some clones in this sample may be carry-over from other donors' samples.

This clonotype was seen only a few times. The chain employs TRBV4-3 and TRBJ2-6, with 7 positions matching TRBD1. This CDR3 is built from 16 residues. Germline trimming cut 3 bases from V and 0 bases from J; bases unmatched to any gene: 2. Germline V lookup: CDR1 LGHNA, CDR2 YSLEER. CDR3 nucleotides: TGCGCCAGCAGCCAGGGACAGCTCTCTGGGGCCAACGTCCTGACTTTC. Its translation is CASSQGQLSGANVLTF.

J is TRBJ2-7 and V is TRBV7-2, with TRBD2 identical over 11 bases. After removal of 4 bases from V and 7 bases from J, the junction contained 9 bases not matched to a gene. This CDR3 is built from 15 residues. Per the germline V gene, CDR1 is SGHTA and CDR2 is FQGNSA. The CDR3 spells CASSSAGTSGKEQYF. In DNA, the CDR3 is TGTGCCAGCAGCTCCGCCGGGACTAGCGGCAAGGAGCAGTACTTC.

This clonotype was seen a few times. The chain has TRBV18 and TRBJ2-7, with D possibly TRBD1 on 6 matching bases. There are 17 residues in the CDR3. Per germline, CDR1 KGHSH and CDR2 LQKENI. V was shortened by 1 base and J by 6 bases, with 22 bases between the two germline ends. CDR3 sequence reads: CASSPLPRQAITSEQYF. CDR3 nucleotides: TGTGCCAGCTCACCACTCCCCCGACAGGCGATTACGTCCGAGCAGTACTTC.

This clonotype was found many times. The chain couples TRBV9 to TRBJ2-7, with a tentative D call TRBD2 (6 bases). Germline CDR1 is SGDLS and CDR2 is YYNGEE. V was shortened by 4 bases and J by 5 bases, with 16 bases between the two germline ends. This CDR3 region has 14 residues. DNA for the CDR3: TGTGCCAGCAGCTTGGGACTTGGTGAGGACGAGCAGTACTTC. Its protein product is CASSLGLGEDEQYF.

At least ten counts were recorded for this clonotype. This chain links TRBV18 with TRBJ1-1, with unresolved D. The CDR3 contains 15 residues. Per the germline V gene, CDR1 is KGHSH and CDR2 is LQKENI. V gave up 0 bases and J gave up 4 bases, with 12 bases separating them. The CDR3 DNA reads TGTGCCAGCTCACCACCTGGACCGGGCGGCACTGAAGCTTTCTTT. It is translated as CASSPPGPGGTEAFF.

This clonotype was seen only once. V and J are TRBV14 and TRBJ1-2, with D possibly TRBD1 on 6 matching bases. The CDR3 runs to 14 residues. The V gene lost 4 bases and the J gene lost 5 bases, with 14 bases spanning the gap. Germline V CDR1 and CDR2: SGHDN, FVKESK. The CDR3 DNA follows: TGTGCCAGCAGCCCATACAGGGCCGGGTATGGCTACACCTTC. It codes for CASSPYRAGYGYTF.

This clonotype has ten or more counts. This chain uses TRBV3-1 with TRBJ1-1, with TRBD1 identical over 7 bases. This CDR3 has 14 amino acids. The V gene's germline CDR1 is LGHDT and CDR2 YNNKEL (reference sequence). Trimming at V came to 1 base and at J to 5 bases, leaving 4 bases not matched to a gene. CDR3 nucleotides: TGTGCCAGCAGCCAAGTTACACAGGGGACTGAAGCTTTCTTT. Amino acid sequence: CASSQVTQGTEAFF. The complete variable domain, with remaining parts taken from reference TRBV3-1 and TRBJ1-1, reads DTAVSQTPKYLVTQMGNDKSIKCEQNLGHDTMYWYKQDSKKFLKIMFSYNNKELIINETVPNRFSPKSPDKAHLNLHINSLELGDSAVYFCASSQVTQGTEAFFGQGTRLTVV.

The chain joins TRBV7-2 to TRBJ2-3; TRBD1 is a possible D gene (6 bases). This CDR3 comprises 14 residues. Trimming pared 4 bases from V and 3 bases from J, leaving 11 bases between. The germline gives CDR1 SGHTA, CDR2 FQGNSA. The CDR3 spells CASSSQGITDTQYF. DNA for the CDR3: TGTGCCAGCAGCTCCCAGGGGATTACAGATACGCAGTATTTT.

As for this clonotype: Its ends do not fully match the called genes, so a read error is possible. The chain links TRBV3-1 to TRBJ1-1; 7 nucleotides line up with TRBD1. Germline CDR1 and CDR2: LGHDT and YNNKEL (reference sequence). This CDR3 is built from 13 residues. CDR3 DNA sequence: TGTGCCAGCAGCCAAGCGGGGGACAGAAGGGAAGTCTTT. Translation gives CASSQAGDRREVF.

The genes are TRBV28 and TRBJ2-7, with 8 bases identical to TRBD2. J gave up 3 bases and V 5 bases, and 9 bases lay outside the gene matches. The CDR3 sequence is 15 residues long. Germline CDR1 reads MDHEN; CDR2 reads SYDVKM. The CDR3 sequence is CASSTSGEPLYEQYF. DNA for the CDR3: TGTGCCAGCAGTACTAGCGGAGAGCCCCTCTACGAGCAGTACTTC.

A few counts support this clonotype. The chain is built from TRBV27 and TRBJ1-2; D unresolved. This CDR3 is 13 amino acids long. Trimming stripped 8 bases from V and 2 bases from J, with 12 bases between. Germline CDR1 reads MNHEY; CDR2 reads SMNVEV (reference sequence). This chain's CDR3 is CASGDATNYGYTF. In nucleotides, the CDR3 is TGTGCCAGCGGAGACGCGACGAACTATGGCTACACCTTC.

The chain carries TRBV6-5 and TRBJ1-2, with D possibly TRBD1 on 5 matching bases. Looked up from germline, CDR1 is MNHEY and CDR2 is SVGAGI. This CDR3 comprises 12 residues. Trimming stripped 6 bases from V and 7 bases from J, with 12 bases between. The CDR3 here is CASRSQGAGYTF. In DNA, the CDR3 is TGTGCCAGCAGGTCTCAGGGAGCTGGCTACACCTTC.

This clonotype showed up many times. The gene calls are TRBV30 and TRBJ2-1; D possibly corresponds to TRBD2 (5 bases). The CDR3 is 12 residues long. Between the trimmed V and J ends, which lost 3 bases and 7 bases, there was a span of 10 bases. Germline values: CDR1 GTSNPN, CDR2 SVGIG (reference sequence). This CDR3 is CAWSFGVNEQFF. CDR3 DNA sequence: TGTGCCTGGAGCTTCGGGGTAAATGAGCAGTTCTTC.

This clonotype was observed a few times. V usage is TRBV20-1 and J usage is TRBJ2-5; D perhaps matches TRBD2 (6 bases). The CDR3 runs 14 residues. CDR1 and CDR2 (germline): DFQATT, SNEGSKA (reference sequence). The germline V and J ends were trimmed by 5 bases and 1 base, with 14 bases remaining between them. This CDR3 is CSAVKGGPQETQYF. In DNA, the CDR3 is TGCAGTGCTGTCAAGGGAGGACCCCAAGAGACCCAGTACTTC.

The chain is built from TRBV6-6 and TRBJ2-7; 10 bases agree with TRBD2. The junction had 7 bases not matched to a gene; V was cut back by 6 bases and J by 5 bases. CDR1 is MNHNY, CDR2 SVGAGI, per germline (reference sequence). The CDR3 length is 14 residues. The CDR3 protein is CASSKAGGRHEQYF. CDR3 in DNA: TGTGCCAGCAGCAAAGCGGGAGGGCGACACGAGCAGTACTTC.

The chain links TRBV6-6 to TRBJ2-1, with unresolved D. The CDR3 sequence is 16 residues long. The germline gives CDR1 MNHNY, CDR2 SVGAGI (reference sequence). With 0 bases removed from V and 0 bases from J, the gap between germline ends came to 9 bases. The CDR3 DNA reads as TGTGCCAGCAGTTACTCCGGGTTGAGCTCCTACAATGAGCAGTTCTTC. Amino acids: CASSYSGLSSYNEQFF.

This clonotype came up a few times. The CDR3 bases are TGCAGTGCTTTCAGACAGGGGGCCTACGAGCAGTACTTC. Translation gives CSAFRQGAYEQYF. This sequence joins TRBV20-1 and TRBJ2-7; 9 bases match TRBD1. The ends lost 5 bases at V and 2 bases at J; junction bases unmatched: 4. Germline V gene lookup returns CDR1 DFQATT and CDR2 SNEGSKA (reference sequence). The CDR3 runs to 13 residues.

J is TRBJ1-2 and V is TRBV12-3 or TRBV12-4; maybe TRBD1 (6 bases). The CDR3 contains 14 residues. V shed 7 bases and J shed 8 bases, with 20 bases lying between them. The CDR3 reads CASTLGSGARGYTF. The CDR3 DNA follows: TGTGCCAGCACCTTGGGTTCGGGGGCGCGAGGCTACACCTTC.